These 21 T cell receptor beta chains were all obtained from the same sample, sequenced in a study of control samples from healthy donors and cancer patients (dated by TCRdb to about 2020). Receptor libraries were prepared by the immunoSEQ multiplex PCR assay. TCRdb holds this immuneACCESS table with in-frame rearrangements only. Some clones are missing; in checked studies, unresolved V genes explain under half, and the rest has no known cause. Across this sample there are over 150,000 clones, with approximately 94% seen only once. The top ten clonotypes cover 1.1% to 1.5% of the sample. The material sequenced was blood. The receptors were sampled from a woman in her late teens or twenties in good health.

V usage is TRBV5-4 and J usage is TRBJ1-1, with D maybe TRBD1 (5 bases). The V end was cut by 2 bases, the J end by 1 base, with 6 bases between. Germline lookup yields CDR1 SGHNT and CDR2 YYREEE (reference sequence). This CDR3 spans 13 amino acids. The DNA of the CDR3 is TGTGCCAGCAGCTTTGGGACGAACACTGAAGCTTTCTTT. Residues: CASSFGTNTEAFF.

The chain is built from TRBV19 and TRBJ1-5; TRBD1 matches at 7 bases. This CDR3 has 17 residues. CDR1 LNHDA and CDR2 SQIVND come from the germline V gene (reference sequence). With 2 bases clipped from V and 0 bases from J, the junction kept 7 bases outside the gene matches. The DNA for the CDR3 is TGTGCCAGTAGTATAAAGGACAGGAGGAATAGCAATCAGCCCCAGCATTTT. As protein: CASSIKDRRNSNQPQHF.

This chain joins TRBV5-5 and TRBJ2-5; D possibly uses TRBD1 or TRBD2 (5 bases each). Trimming removed 0 bases from V and 5 bases from J, with 14 bases in between. There are 15 residues in the CDR3. Per germline, CDR1 SGHKS and CDR2 YYEKEE (reference sequence). The CDR3 loop reads CASSLVGVVGETQYF. As DNA, the CDR3 is TGTGCCAGCAGCTTGGTGGGGGTAGTGGGGGAGACCCAGTACTTC.

The chain has TRBV7-9 and TRBJ2-1; 7 bases align to TRBD2. CDR1 and CDR2 (germline): SEHNR, FQNEAQ (reference sequence). Unmatched junction bases numbered 14, after V lost 1 base and J lost 8 bases. The length of the CDR3 is 17 residues. The CDR3 DNA reads TGTGCCAGCAGCTTAGAATTTGCGGCGGGAGTTCGGGATGAGCAGTTCTTC. Amino acids: CASSLEFAAGVRDEQFF. The full variable domain, its missing parts supplied by reference TRBV7-9 and TRBJ2-1, is DTGVSQNPRHKITKRGQNVTFRCDPISEHNRLYWYRQTLGQGPEFLTYFQNEAQLEKSRLLSDRFSAERPKGSFSTLEIQRTEQGDSAMYLCASSLEFAAGVRDEQFFGPGTRLTVL.

The chain uses TRBV6-2 or TRBV6-3 and TRBJ2-1; D is possibly TRBD1 or TRBD2 (5 bases each). V lost 2 bases to trimming and J lost 13 bases, with 15 bases between them. The CDR3 sequence is 13 residues long. CDR1 is MNHEY and CDR2 is SVGEGT in the germline V gene. The CDR3 sequence is CASSYGTPTSQFF. The CDR3 coding sequence is TGTGCCAGCAGTTACGGGACGCCGACGAGTCAGTTCTTC.

The chain links TRBV18 to TRBJ1-6; D gene uncertain. Germline V gene lookup returns CDR1 KGHSH and CDR2 LQKENI. The V end lost 3 bases, the J end lost 0 bases, and 12 bases lay between the germline ends. This CDR3 has 17 amino acids. CDR3 amino acids: CASSPTPHRSYNSPLHF. Written as DNA, the CDR3 is TGTGCCAGCTCACCGACCCCACATCGCTCCTATAATTCACCCCTCCACTTT.

The chain is built from TRBV9 and TRBJ2-1; D remains unclear. This CDR3 is 12 amino acids long. Trimming took off 3 bases at V and 6 bases at J, with 7 bases between the two ends. CDR1 SGDLS and CDR2 YYNGEE come from the germline V gene. For the CDR3, the DNA is TGTGCCAGCAGCGCCCGACCCAATGAGCAGTTCTTC. Its protein is CASSARPNEQFF.

Comments on this clone: The junction and the germline gene differ at one end; a read error may be behind it. CDR3 sequence: CGANDRKRSGNTIYF. DNA for the CDR3: TGCGGTGCTAATGACAGGAAACGCTCTGGAAACACCATATATTTT. V is TRBV20-1 and J is TRBJ1-3, with a possible D match to TRBD1 (6 bases). CDR3 size: 15 residues. The germline V gene has CDR1 DFQATT and CDR2 SNEGSKA (reference sequence).

The chain combines TRBV4-3 with TRBJ2-3; possibly TRBD2 for D (5 bases). Trimming shortened V by 0 bases and J by 2 bases, and 15 bases separated the two germline ends. Germline assignment: CDR1 LGHNA and CDR2 YSLEER. The CDR3 spans 17 residues. This chain's CDR3 is CASSQERVGDFTDTQYF. Written as DNA, the CDR3 is TGCGCCAGCAGCCAAGAGAGGGTCGGAGATTTCACAGATACGCAGTATTTT.

This chain uses TRBV6-2 or TRBV6-3 with TRBJ1-1, with D unclear. Germline V gives CDR1 MNHEY, CDR2 SVGEGT. Between the trimmed V and J ends, which lost 0 bases and 1 base, there was a span of 6 bases. The length of the CDR3 is 14 residues. The CDR3 DNA sequence: TGTGCCAGCAGTTACTCGACGGGGAACACTGAAGCTTTCTTT. Translating it yields CASSYSTGNTEAFF.

The rearrangement joins TRBV28 to TRBJ1-2; 10 nucleotides line up with TRBD1. CDR1 is MDHEN, CDR2 SYDVKM, per germline. With 9 bases clipped from V and 4 bases from J, the junction kept 11 bases outside the gene matches. This CDR3 contains 15 residues. CDR3 sequence reads: CASSLPGTGVYGYTF. The CDR3 coding sequence is TGTGCCAGTAGTCTCCCCGGGACAGGGGTCTATGGCTACACCTTC.

This clone was detected only once. The chain has TRBV21-1 and TRBJ2-2; no DNA check was done on the table's D call, TRBD1. TRBV21-1 is a pseudogene. The CDR3 runs to 17 residues. For the CDR3, the DNA is TGTGCCAGCAGCAATAAGAGGGGACAGGGTTATGGCGGGGAGCTGTTTTTT. Amino acids: CASSNKRGQGYGGELFF.

This clone was picked up one time. The chain links TRBV10-1 to TRBJ1-4; 8 bases are shared with TRBD1. From germline, CDR1 is WNHNN and CDR2 SYGVQD (reference sequence). The CDR3 has 17 residues. V lost 5 bases, J lost 5 bases, and 13 bases stayed unmatched. The CDR3 reads CASSPGTGSTPNEKLFF. The CDR3 nucleotides read TGCGCCAGCAGTCCCGGGACAGGTTCTACCCCGAATGAAAAACTGTTTTTT.

The chain carries TRBV7-9 and TRBJ1-5; 9 bases fit TRBD1. The CDR3 is made up of 14 amino acids. The ends lost 3 bases at V and 6 bases at J; junction bases unmatched: 3. Germline CDR1 and CDR2: SEHNR and FQNEAQ (reference sequence). The DNA for the CDR3 is TGTGCCAGCAGCTTGGGGACAGGGAGTCAGCCCCAGCATTTT. Protein product: CASSLGTGSQPQHF.

This chain joins TRBV28 and TRBJ2-7, with 9 bases fitting TRBD2. The trim removed 3 bases at V and 5 bases at J, leaving 26 bases unmatched. The CDR3 has 21 residues. Looked up from germline, CDR1 is MDHEN and CDR2 is SYDVKM. DNA of the CDR3: TGTGCCAGCAGTTTCTGGCGGGGGGGCCTAAGTGTAAATCCCTTGTTTAACGAGCAGTACTTC. This sequence encodes CASSFWRGGLSVNPLFNEQYF.

The chain employs TRBV28 and TRBJ1-5; tentative D call: TRBD1 (5 bases). The germline gives CDR1 MDHEN, CDR2 SYDVKM. V shed 9 bases and J shed 5 bases, with 17 bases lying between them. The length of the CDR3 is 14 residues. The CDR3 loop reads CASLLRASDQPQHF. CDR3 in DNA: TGTGCCAGTTTACTCAGGGCGTCGGATCAGCCCCAGCATTTT.

The chain has TRBV2 and TRBJ2-3; no clear D gene. Germline V CDR1 and CDR2: SNHLY, FYNNEI. CDR3 size: 12 residues. V lost 4 bases and J lost 1, with 3 bases in between. The chain's CDR3 is CASSVRTDTQYF. CDR3 DNA sequence: TGTGCCAGCAGTGTACGCACAGATACGCAGTATTTT.

This chain joins TRBV18 and TRBJ1-1; D ambiguous. The CDR3 totals 11 residues. CDR1 and CDR2 from the germline V gene are KGHSH and LQKENI. Deletions cut 2 bases from V and 7 bases from J, with 5 bases between. The CDR3 DNA sequence: TGTGCCAGCTCACCAGGGGATGAAGCTTTCTTT. It specifies CASSPGDEAFF.

J is TRBJ2-2 and V is TRBV24-1; D assignment may be TRBD1 or TRBD2 (5 bases each). The germline gives CDR1 KGHDR, CDR2 SFDVKD. V shed 0 bases and J shed 0 bases, with 10 bases lying between them. The CDR3 is 17 residues long. CDR3 region: CATSDLQGPTNTGELFF. CDR3 coding DNA: TGTGCCACCAGTGATTTGCAGGGACCTACGAACACCGGGGAGCTGTTTTTT.

This clone is a singleton in its sample. The chain joins TRBV5-1 to TRBJ1-6; D uncertain. V was trimmed by 0 bases and J by 7 bases, leaving 8 bases between them. This CDR3 is 14 amino acids long. CDR1 and CDR2 from the germline V gene are SGHRS and YFSETQ. This chain's CDR3 is CASSLGTANSPLHF. The CDR3 DNA reads TGCGCCAGCAGCTTGGGTACAGCAAATTCACCCCTCCACTTT.

The rearrangement uses TRBV24-1 and TRBJ1-2; weak D call: TRBD1 (6 bases). CDR3 length: 15 amino acids. The germline gives CDR1 KGHDR, CDR2 SFDVKD. V gave up 2 bases and J gave up 3 bases, with 12 bases separating them. The CDR3 bases are TGTGCCACCAGTGATTCCGCGGAGGGGGACTATGGCTACACCTTC. It codes for CATSDSAEGDYGYTF.